This T cell receptor beta chain was sequenced in a study of T cells in localized non-small cell lung cancer. Using immunoSEQ multiplex PCR, the repertoire was profiled, and TCRdb retains in-frame clones only, with some absent. In the table there are about 1,600 clones, 35% to 40% of which are singletons. Germline assignment: CDR1 LNHDA and CDR2 SQIVND (reference sequence). The CDR3 spans 16 residues. The J segment lost 6 bases and the V segment lost 3 bases, leaving 11 bases of the junction unmatched. The chain recombines TRBV19 with TRBJ1-5; TRBD1 aligns across 7 bases. The sample was lung tumor tissue, taken before any cancer treatment. The receptor was isolated from a female donor over 55 with stage I lung adenocarcinoma. CDR3 loop: CASSIAGTASSQPQHF. As DNA, the CDR3 is TGTGCCAGTAGTATTGCCGGGACAGCCTCCAGTCAGCCCCAGCATTTT.